One sample yielded the 22 T cell receptor beta chains listed below, sequenced in a study of cytotoxic CD8 clonotypes in ibrutinib-treated CLL (dated by TCRdb to the early 2020s). The library relied on the immunoSEQ multiplex PCR assay. Entries here come from immuneACCESS through TCRdb and include only in-frame sequences with V and J called. Some clones fail to appear in such tables; in the studies checked, an unresolved V gene covers under half of the shortfall, and the cause of the remainder is unknown. The sample has roughly 200,000 clones on record, more than 65% of them singletons. In total, the top ten clones hold 5.9% of the sample. Per the publication, the time point label means: 12 months on ibrutinib. Sequencing was performed on PBMCs, taken after 12 months of ibrutinib treatment. These receptors all come from a human donor with chronic lymphocytic leukemia.

The J gene is TRBJ2-7, the V gene TRBV27, with no clear D. Germline loops: CDR1 MNHEY, CDR2 SMNVEV (reference sequence). V was shortened by 5 bases and J by 0 bases, with 5 bases between the two germline ends. This CDR3 is 12 amino acids long. The chain's CDR3 is CASSPSSYEQYF. The DNA for the CDR3 is TGTGCCAGCAGTCCGAGCTCCTACGAGCAGTACTTC.

The chain links TRBV6-5 to TRBJ1-2; possibly TRBD1 for D (6 bases). Trimming took off 7 bases at V and 8 bases at J, with 14 bases between the two ends. CDR3 length equals 12 residues. The V gene's germline CDR1 is MNHEY and CDR2 SVGAGI. The CDR3, as DNA: TGTGCCAGCAAGCAGGGGTTAGAGGGCTACACCTTC. Its protein product is CASKQGLEGYTF.

The chain combines TRBV28 with TRBJ1-3, with 10 nucleotides matching TRBD1. CDR3 length: 19 residues. V lost 5 bases to trimming and J lost 3 bases; unmatched junction nucleotides: 16. CDR1 and CDR2 from the germline V gene are MDHEN and SYDVKM. The CDR3 DNA reads as TGTGCCAGCAGTCCAGACCGAACCGTGACAGGGGGCAATGGAAACACCATATATTTT. It yields the protein CASSPDRTVTGGNGNTIYF.

This chain connects TRBV30 to TRBJ2-3, with 9 bases matching TRBD1. Germline CDR1 reads GTSNPN; CDR2 reads SVGIG (reference sequence). Trimming at V came to 2 bases and at J to 4 bases, leaving 7 bases not matched to a gene. This CDR3 has 15 residues. The CDR3 region has the DNA TGTGCCTGGAGTCGCACAGGGGGCTATGCAGATACGCAGTATTTT. Its protein product is CAWSRTGGYADTQYF. Full variable domain (outside the CDR3, taken from reference TRBV30 and TRBJ2-3): SQTIHQWPATLVQPVGSPLSLECTVEGTSNPNLYWYRQAAGRGLQLLFYSVGIGQISSEVPQNLSASRPQDRQFILSSKKLLLSDSGFYLCAWSRTGGYADTQYFGPGTRLTVL.

The rearrangement uses TRBV11-3 and TRBJ2-6; D remains ambiguous. Trimming took 1 base from V and 2 from J, leaving 6 bases between them. Looked up from germline, CDR1 is SGHNT and CDR2 is YENEEA. The CDR3 is made up of 15 amino acids. The CDR3 spells CASSLGRTGANVLTF. CDR3 bases: TGTGCCAGCAGCTTAGGCAGGACTGGGGCCAACGTCCTGACTTTC.

The chain joins TRBV5-4 to TRBJ1-1; D may be TRBD1 (5 bases). V was trimmed by 0 bases and J by 5 bases, leaving 14 bases between them. The CDR3 extends over 15 amino acids. Germline V gene sequence: CDR1 SGHNT, CDR2 YYREEE (reference sequence). In DNA, the CDR3 is TGTGCCAGCAGCTTGGTGCAGGGAGTTCGGACTGAAGCTTTCTTT. It codes for CASSLVQGVRTEAFF.

The chain combines TRBV7-9 with TRBJ2-5; D may be TRBD1 or TRBD2 (6 bases each). Trimming removed 3 bases from V and 1 base from J, with 9 bases in between. Germline loops: CDR1 SEHNR, CDR2 FQNEAQ (reference sequence). The CDR3 has 14 residues. The CDR3 nucleotides read TGTGCCAGCAGCTTCGGGGGCCTCCAAGAGACCCAGTACTTC. Amino acid sequence: CASSFGGLQETQYF.

This clone was counted between two and nine times. The chain is built from TRBV28 and TRBJ2-6, with D unresolved. The germline CDR1 and CDR2 sequences are MDHEN and SYDVKM. V lost 3 bases and J lost 2, with 2 bases in between. The CDR3 totals 13 residues. CDR3 DNA: TGTGCCAGCAGTTTGGCTGGGGCCAACGTCCTGACTTTC. Translation: CASSLAGANVLTF.

The V and J genes are TRBV28 and TRBJ2-7; 7 positions agree with TRBD2. The CDR3 sequence is 13 residues long. CDR1 is MDHEN, CDR2 SYDVKM, per germline. Trimming at V came to 0 bases and at J to 7 bases, leaving 3 bases not matched to a gene. The CDR3 DNA reads TGTGCCAGCAGTTTATGGCAGGGAGGGGAGCAGTACTTC. This gives the protein CASSLWQGGEQYF.

This clone has only one observation. The V call is TRBV15, the J call TRBJ1-1; D might be TRBD1 (5 bases). With 3 bases removed from V and 1 base from J, the gap between germline ends came to 12 bases. The CDR3 contains 15 residues. Germline V CDR1 and CDR2: LNHNV, YYDKDF (reference sequence). The CDR3 nucleotides are TGTGCCACCAGCAGTAGGAAGGGGTGGAACACTGAAGCTTTCTTT. This gives the protein CATSSRKGWNTEAFF.

The CDR3 protein is CASSYSMVAPWYEQYF. Written as DNA, the CDR3 is TGTGCCAGCAGTTACAGTATGGTAGCACCGTGGTACGAGCAGTACTTC. The V call is TRBV6-5, the J call TRBJ2-7, with D unresolved. The germline CDR1 and CDR2 sequences are MNHEY and SVGAGI. V was cut by 2 bases and J by 4 bases, with 18 bases left in between. The CDR3 runs 16 residues.

The chain carries TRBV5-1 and TRBJ1-3; no clear D gene. V lost 1 base and J lost 0, with 5 bases in between. Per germline, CDR1 SGHRS and CDR2 YFSETQ. The CDR3 sequence is 14 residues long. The DNA of the CDR3 is TGCGCCAGCAGCTTGACCAACTCTGGAAACACCATATATTTT. This encodes CASSLTNSGNTIYF.

There are a few counts of this clone. The chain joins TRBV7-2 to TRBJ2-5; the D gene is possibly TRBD2 (5 bases). The V gene's germline CDR1 is SGHTA and CDR2 FQGNSA. V lost 3 bases, J lost 5 bases, and 19 bases lay in between. CDR3 length: 16 amino acids. The CDR3 protein is CASSLSGGLTAETQYF. In nucleotides, the CDR3 is TGTGCCAGCAGCTTGAGCGGAGGACTCACCGCGGAGACCCAGTACTTC.

V usage is TRBV7-9 and J usage is TRBJ1-2; D not resolved. The CDR3 runs 13 residues. V was trimmed by 3 bases and J by 7 bases, leaving 12 bases between them. Per the germline V gene, CDR1 is SEHNR and CDR2 is FQNEAQ (reference sequence). CDR3 sequence reads: CASSFAGIGGYTF. The CDR3 DNA sequence: TGTGCCAGCAGCTTTGCAGGCATTGGTGGCTACACCTTC.

The chain uses TRBV19 and TRBJ1-1, with a weak D call TRBD1 (6 bases). This CDR3 has 14 amino acids. Trimming left V 4 bases short and J 5 bases short, with 14 bases between. Germline V CDR1 and CDR2: LNHDA, SQIVND (reference sequence). The CDR3 is CASSTLNRATEAFF. CDR3 DNA: TGTGCCAGTAGTACCCTGAACAGGGCGACTGAAGCTTTCTTT.

The CDR3 region is CASSFLLAGRNEQFF. The DNA for the CDR3 is TGTGCCAGCAGCTTTCTTCTAGCGGGCCGAAATGAGCAGTTCTTC. The chain uses TRBV7-2 and TRBJ2-1; 8 positions agree with TRBD2. The CDR3 extends over 15 amino acids. The germline CDR1 and CDR2 sequences are SGHTA and FQGNSA. V shed 3 bases, J shed 7 bases, and the junction held 8 bases outside the gene matches.

J is TRBJ2-2 and V is TRBV11-2; D could derive from TRBD1 or TRBD2 (5 bases each). Germline V gene sequence: CDR1 SGHAT, CDR2 FQNNGV. The CDR3 contains 14 residues. The V gene lost 2 bases and the J gene lost 7 bases, with 11 bases spanning the gap. This CDR3 is CASSLIEGHGELFF. Here the CDR3 DNA reads TGTGCCAGCAGCTTAATAGAGGGGCACGGGGAGCTGTTTTTT.

This rearrangement joins TRBV6-5 to TRBJ1-1; weak D call: TRBD1 (5 bases). The CDR3 covers 14 residues. Germline V gene lookup returns CDR1 MNHEY and CDR2 SVGAGI. Between the trimmed V and J ends, which lost 4 bases and 3 bases, there was a span of 12 bases. The CDR3 DNA sequence: TGTGCCAGCAGTTCCCCGGGACGGTACACTGAAGCTTTCTTT. Amino acid sequence: CASSSPGRYTEAFF.

A single count supports this clone. The chain carries TRBV9 and TRBJ1-3; TRBD1 matches 7 bases. V gave up 2 bases and J gave up 0 bases; unmatched junction bases: 2. The germline V gene encodes CDR1 SGDLS and CDR2 YYNGEE. This CDR3 has 15 amino acids. The CDR3 spells CASSVGQSSGNTIYF. The CDR3 DNA follows: TGTGCCAGCAGCGTGGGACAGAGCTCTGGAAACACCATATATTTT.

The genes are TRBV14 and TRBJ1-3; TRBD1 aligns across 7 bases. The CDR3 length is 14 residues. Germline CDR1 SGHDN, CDR2 FVKESK. The J segment lost 7 bases and the V segment lost 4 bases, leaving 7 bases of the junction unmatched. The CDR3 coding sequence is TGTGCCAGCAGCCCGCGACAGGGTGGGAACACCATATATTTT. This encodes CASSPRQGGNTIYF.

In this sample, this clone turned up once. The rearrangement links TRBV5-6 to TRBJ2-7; 14 nucleotides match TRBD2. V gave up 1 base and J gave up 5 bases; unmatched junction bases: 14. The CDR3 has 19 residues. Looked up from germline, CDR1 is SGHDT and CDR2 is YYEEEE. The CDR3 DNA sequence: TGTGCCAGCAGCTTGAGTGGGCAGTCCGGGACTAGCGGGAGTAACGAGCAGTACTTC. It specifies CASSLSGQSGTSGSNEQYF.

The chain employs TRBV12-5 and TRBJ2-2; tentative D call: TRBD1 (6 bases). Germline CDR1 is LGHNT and CDR2 is FRNRAP. The CDR3 has 17 amino acids. Trimming pared 0 bases from V and 1 base from J, leaving 12 bases between. Here the CDR3 reads CASGLVPGDKNTGELFF. The CDR3 DNA is TGTGCTAGTGGTTTGGTACCAGGGGACAAGAACACCGGGGAGCTGTTTTTT.